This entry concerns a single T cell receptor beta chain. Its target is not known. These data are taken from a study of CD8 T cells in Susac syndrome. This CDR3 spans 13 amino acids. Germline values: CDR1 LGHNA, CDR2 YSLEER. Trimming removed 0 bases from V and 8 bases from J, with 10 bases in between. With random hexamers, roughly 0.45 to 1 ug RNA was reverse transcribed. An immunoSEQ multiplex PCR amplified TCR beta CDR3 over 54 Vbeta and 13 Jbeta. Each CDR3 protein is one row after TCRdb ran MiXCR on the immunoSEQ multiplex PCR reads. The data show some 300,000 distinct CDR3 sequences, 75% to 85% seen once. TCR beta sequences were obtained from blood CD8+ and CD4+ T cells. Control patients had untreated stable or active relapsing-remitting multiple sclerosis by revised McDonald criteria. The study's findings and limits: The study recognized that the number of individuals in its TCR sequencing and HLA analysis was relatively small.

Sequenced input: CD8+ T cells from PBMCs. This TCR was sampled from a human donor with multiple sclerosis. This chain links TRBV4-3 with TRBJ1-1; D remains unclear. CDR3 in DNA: TGCGCCAGCAGCCAAGATTGGGCTCTAGAAGCTTTCTTT. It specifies CASSQDWALEAFF.